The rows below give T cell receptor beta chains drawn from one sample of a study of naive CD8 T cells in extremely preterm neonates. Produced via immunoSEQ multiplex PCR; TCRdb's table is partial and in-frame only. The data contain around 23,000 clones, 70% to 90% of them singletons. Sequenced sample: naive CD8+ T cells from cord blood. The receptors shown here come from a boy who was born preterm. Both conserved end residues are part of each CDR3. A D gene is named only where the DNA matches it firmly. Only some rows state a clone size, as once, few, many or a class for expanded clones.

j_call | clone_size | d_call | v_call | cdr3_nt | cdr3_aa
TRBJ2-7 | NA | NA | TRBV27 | TGTGCCAGCAGTTTAGCGAGCTCCTACGAGCAGTACTTC | CASSLASSYEQYF
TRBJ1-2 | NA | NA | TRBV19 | TGTGCCAGTAGTATAGATCCGGGTAACTATGGCTACACCTTC | CASSIDPGNYGYTF
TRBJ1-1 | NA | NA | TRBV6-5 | TGTGCCAGCATTTCCGGGACAGAAGCTTTCTTT | CASISGTEAFF
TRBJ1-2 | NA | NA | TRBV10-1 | TGCGCCAGCAGTGCGGGACATAACTATGGCTACACCTTC | CASSAGHNYGYTF
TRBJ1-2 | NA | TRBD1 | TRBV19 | TGTGCCAGTAGTCGACAGGGCTATGGCTACACCTTC | CASSRQGYGYTF
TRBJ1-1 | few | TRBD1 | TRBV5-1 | TGCGCCAGCAGCTTTACAGGGGACACTGAAGCTTTCTTT | CASSFTGDTEAFF
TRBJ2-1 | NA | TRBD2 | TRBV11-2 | TGTGCCAGCAGTCCTCCGGGACTAGTATTCTACAATGAGCAGTTCTTC | CASSPPGLVFYNEQFF
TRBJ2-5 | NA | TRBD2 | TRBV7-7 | TGTGCTAGCAGCTTTTTAGCGGGGGGGCAAGAGACCCAGTACTTC | CASSFLAGGQETQYF
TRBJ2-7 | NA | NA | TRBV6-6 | TGTGCCAGCAGTACAGGGTACGAGCAGTACTTC | CASSTGYEQYF
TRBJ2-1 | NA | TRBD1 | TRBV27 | TGTGCCAGCAGTTTCACAGGGGGCTACAATGAGCAGTTCTTC | CASSFTGGYNEQFF
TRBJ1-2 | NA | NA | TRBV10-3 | TGTGCCATCAGGGACAACTATGGCTACACCTTC | CAIRDNYGYTF
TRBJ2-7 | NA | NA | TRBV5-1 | TGCGCCAGCAGCTTTGACAACTCCTACGAGCAGTACTTC | CASSFDNSYEQYF
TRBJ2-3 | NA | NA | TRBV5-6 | TGTGCCAGCAGCTTAGGATGGGCCCCAGATACGCAGTATTTT | CASSLGWAPDTQYF
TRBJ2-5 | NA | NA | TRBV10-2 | TGCGCCAGCAGTGAGTGGGGAGAGACCCAGTACTTC | CASSEWGETQYF
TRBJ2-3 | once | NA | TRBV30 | TGTGCCTGGAGTGTACAGGGCACAGATACGCAGTATTTT | CAWSVQGTDTQYF
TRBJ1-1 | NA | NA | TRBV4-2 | TGTGCCAGCAGCCAGGGGGCTGAAGCTTTCTTT | CASSQGAEAFF
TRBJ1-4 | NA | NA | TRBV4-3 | TGCGCCAGCAGCCAAGTGGCGGGAGGAACTAATGAAAAACTGTTTTTT | CASSQVAGGTNEKLFF
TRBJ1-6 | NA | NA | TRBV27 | TGTGCCAGCAGTTTGGGACATAATTCACCCCTCCACTTT | CASSLGHNSPLHF
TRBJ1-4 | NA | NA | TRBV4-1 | TGCGCCAGCAGCCAAGACAGGGCAACTAATGAAAAACTGTTTTTT | CASSQDRATNEKLFF
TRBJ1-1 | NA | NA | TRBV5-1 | TGCGCCAGCAGCCTGGCGAACACTGAAGCTTTCTTT | CASSLANTEAFF
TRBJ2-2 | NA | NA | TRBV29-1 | TGCAGCGTTGAAGATGGGGCCGGGGAGCTGTTTTTT | CSVEDGAGELFF
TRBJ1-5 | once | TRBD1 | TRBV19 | TGTGCCAGACAGGGGAGCAATCAGCCCCAGCATTTT | CARQGSNQPQHF
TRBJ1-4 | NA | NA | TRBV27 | TGTGCCAGCAGACGCATCTCTAATGAAAAACTGTTTTTT | CASRRISNEKLFF
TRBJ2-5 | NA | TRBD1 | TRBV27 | TGTGCCAGCAGTTTGGGTCTCGACAGGGGGCAAGAGACCCAGTACTTC | CASSLGLDRGQETQYF
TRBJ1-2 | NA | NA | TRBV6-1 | TGTGCCAGCAGTGACAACTATGGCTACACCTTC | CASSDNYGYTF
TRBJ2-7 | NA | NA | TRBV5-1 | TGCGCCAGCAGCTTGAGCTCCTACGAGCAGTACTTC | CASSLSSYEQYF
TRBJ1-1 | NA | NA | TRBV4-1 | TGCGCCAGCAGCGACGCCTGGGGGACCACTGAAGCTTTCTTT | CASSDAWGTTEAFF
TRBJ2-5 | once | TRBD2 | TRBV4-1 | TGCGCCAGCAGCCCCCTGACTAGCGGGGGGGCCCGAGAGACCCAGTACTTC | CASSPLTSGGARETQYF
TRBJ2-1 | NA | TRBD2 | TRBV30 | TGTGCCTGGAGCGGGGGGGCCTACAATGAGCAGTTCTTC | CAWSGGAYNEQFF
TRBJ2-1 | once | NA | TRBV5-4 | TGTGCCAGCAGCTTGACTAGCAATGAGCAGTTCTTC | CASSLTSNEQFF
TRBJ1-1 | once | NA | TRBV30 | TGTGCCTGGAGTGTACAAACAGACACTGAAGCTTTCTTT | CAWSVQTDTEAFF
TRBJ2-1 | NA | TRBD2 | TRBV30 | TGTGCCTCGGAGCGGGGTAATGAGCAGTTCTTC | CASERGNEQFF
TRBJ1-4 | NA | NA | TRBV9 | TGTGCCAGCAGTCATAGGGGCAATAATGAAAAACTGTTTTTT | CASSHRGNNEKLFF
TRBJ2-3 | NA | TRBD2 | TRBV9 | TGTGCCAGCAGCGTAGCGGGGGGGCCCGATACGCAGTATTTT | CASSVAGGPDTQYF
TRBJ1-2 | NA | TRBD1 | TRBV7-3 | TGTGCCAGCAGCTTAGCGGGACAGGGGGCCTATGGCTACACCTTC | CASSLAGQGAYGYTF
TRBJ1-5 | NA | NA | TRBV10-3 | TGTGCCATCAGGGGGCATAGCAATCAGCCCCAGCATTTT | CAIRGHSNQPQHF
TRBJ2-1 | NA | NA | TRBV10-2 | TGCGCCAGCAGTGAGACTTCCTACAATGAGCAGTTCTTC | CASSETSYNEQFF